This T cell receptor beta chain stems from a study of OX40 agonist ivuxolimab in advanced cancers. Overall study: The patients received ivuxolimab by intravenous route every 2 weeks at 0.01 to 10 mg/kg. Antecedent anti-PD-1, anti-PD-L1 or anti-CTLA-4 therapy was permissible, with 35% to 40% having received some.

Profiling relied on immunoSEQ multiplex PCR, and the TCRdb table lists in-frame clones only, not all of them. The repertoire holds roughly 16,000 clones, with approximately 73% as singletons. Germline V gene data show CDR1 as SEHNR and CDR2 as FQNEAQ (reference sequence). V lost 5 bases, J lost 6 bases, and 14 bases lay in between. The CDR3 spans 14 residues. This TCR derives from an adult with an advanced solid tumor such as melanoma, head and neck, liver or kidney cancer. This sequence joins TRBV7-9 and TRBJ2-1; D not certain. Material: CD4+ or CD8+ T cells sorted from blood, obtained in a trial of the OX40 agonist ivuxolimab. CDR3 region: CASSPAMVTNEQFF. CDR3 nucleotide sequence: TGTGCCAGCAGCCCAGCCATGGTGACCAATGAGCAGTTCTTC.